This T cell receptor (beta chain) stems from a study of OX40 agonist ivuxolimab in advanced cancers. Sequencing was performed with immunoSEQ multiplex PCR; in TCRdb, only in-frame clones are kept and a portion is missing. The table records some 40,000 clones, approximately 80% of them present only once. The CDR3 contains 14 residues. From germline, CDR1 is MNHEY and CDR2 SMNVEV (reference sequence). V gave up 10 bases and J gave up 7 bases; unmatched junction bases: 10. The sequence derives from an adult with an advanced solid tumor such as melanoma, head and neck, liver or kidney cancer. The specimen was CD4+ or CD8+ T cells sorted from blood, collected in a trial of the OX40 agonist ivuxolimab. The chain uses TRBV27 and TRBJ1-6, with 7 bases that match TRBD1. CDR3 residues: CATRRTGANSPLHF. CDR3 sequence (DNA): TGTGCCACCCGACGGACAGGAGCGAATTCACCCCTCCACTTT.